Included here is one T cell receptor beta chain sequence, with context. Its antigen is undetermined. The sample comes from a study of cytomegalovirus exposure and HLA in healthy donors. Notes on the study in general: Specificity for CMV antigens was confirmed in vitro for three of the CMV-associated chains. TCR beta sequences reportedly predicted the HLA-A and HLA-B alleles of most subjects accurately.

PCR involved 60 Vbeta and 13 Jbeta primers. The repertoire was sequenced with immunoSEQ multiplex PCR; TCRdb's copy has only in-frame clones and lacks some. The sample shows about 69,000 clones, 65% to 75% of them seen only once. The CDR3 loop spans 14 amino acids. Germline V lookup: CDR1 MNHNY, CDR2 SVGAGI (reference sequence). V lost 5 bases, J lost 8 bases, and 18 bases lay in between. The sequenced material came from PBMCs. The J gene is TRBJ1-2, the V gene TRBV6-6, with a weak D call TRBD1 (6 bases). This TCR was recovered from a woman in her fifties or sixties in good health and CMV-seropositive. The CDR3 DNA sequence: TGTGCCAGCAGTAGTGGACAGTTCTGGGGAGGCTACACCTTC. Protein product: CASSSGQFWGGYTF.